The 5 T cell receptor beta chains given below trace back to one sample, sequenced in a study of OX40 agonist ivuxolimab in advanced cancers. Sequenced by immunoSEQ multiplex PCR; TCRdb stores in-frame clones only, minus some. Of about 15,000 clones in the sample, 60% to 80% were seen once. The sequenced sample was CD4+ or CD8+ T cells sorted from blood, obtained in a trial of the OX40 agonist ivuxolimab. Source of these receptors: an adult with an advanced solid tumor such as melanoma, head and neck, liver or kidney cancer.

V usage is TRBV7-6 and J usage is TRBJ2-5; 11 nucleotides align to TRBD2. V was clipped by 0 bases and J by 5 bases; unmatched bases: 5. The CDR3 runs to 16 residues. CDR1 is SGHVS and CDR2 is FNYEAQ in the germline V gene. The CDR3 coding sequence is TGTGCCAGCAGCTTAGCTAGCGGGGGGGCCAGGGAGACCCAGTACTTC. Its protein is CASSLASGGARETQYF.

By sample fraction, this clone is medium-sized. V gene TRBV5-1 combines with J gene TRBJ1-5; D is unclear. The CDR3 covers 17 residues. Germline CDR1 SGHRS, CDR2 YFSETQ. V shed 0 bases and J shed 1 base, with 14 bases lying between them. CDR3 residues: CASSLEPGLVSNQPQHF. CDR3 nucleotide sequence: TGCGCCAGCAGCTTGGAACCGGGATTGGTGAGCAATCAGCCCCAGCATTTT.

In its sample, this clone is medium-sized. In nucleotides, the CDR3 is TGTGCCAGCAGTCCCGCGGCAGCTTTTCGCCCCCTCCACTTT. It specifies CASSPAAAFRPLHF. This rearrangement joins TRBV27 to TRBJ1-6; D is unresolved. Germline loops: CDR1 MNHEY, CDR2 SMNVEV (reference sequence). Trimming removed 5 bases at V and 13 bases at J, with 18 bases between. The CDR3 totals 14 residues.

The V and J genes are TRBV27 and TRBJ2-5; no clear D. CDR1 MNHEY and CDR2 SMNVEV come from the germline V gene (reference sequence). The CDR3 loop spans 13 amino acids. Trimming removed 1 base from V and 4 bases from J, with 7 bases in between. The CDR3 is CASSLYLGETQYF. CDR3 in DNA: TGTGCCAGCAGTTTATATCTTGGAGAGACCCAGTACTTC.

This clone ranks as medium-sized (0.01 to 0.1%). The V and J genes are TRBV7-9 and TRBJ2-2, with 7 bases aligning to TRBD1. The CDR3 sequence is 16 residues long. V dropped 3 bases and J dropped 4; count of bases not matched to a gene: 8. CDR1 and CDR2 (germline): SEHNR, FQNEAQ (reference sequence). The CDR3 DNA follows: TGTGCCAGCAGCTTCCGACAGGGAATTACCACCGGGGAGCTGTTTTTT. Its translation: CASSFRQGITTGELFF.